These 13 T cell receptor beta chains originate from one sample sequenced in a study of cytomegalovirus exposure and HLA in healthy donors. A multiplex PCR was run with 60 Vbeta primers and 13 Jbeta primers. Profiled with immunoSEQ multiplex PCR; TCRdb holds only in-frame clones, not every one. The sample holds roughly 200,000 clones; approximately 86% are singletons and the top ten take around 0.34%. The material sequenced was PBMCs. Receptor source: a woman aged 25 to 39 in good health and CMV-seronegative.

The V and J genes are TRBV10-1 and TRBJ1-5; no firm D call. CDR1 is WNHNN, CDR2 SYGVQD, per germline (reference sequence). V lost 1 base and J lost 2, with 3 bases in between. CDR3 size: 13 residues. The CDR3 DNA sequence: TGCGCCAGCAGTGAGTTCGGCAATCAGCCCCAGCATTTT. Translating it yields CASSEFGNQPQHF.

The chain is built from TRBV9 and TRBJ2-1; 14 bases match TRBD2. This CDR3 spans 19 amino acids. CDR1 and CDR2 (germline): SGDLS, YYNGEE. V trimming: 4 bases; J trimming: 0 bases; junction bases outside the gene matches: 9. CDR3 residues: CASSPGLAGGLSSYNEQFF. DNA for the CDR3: TGTGCCAGCAGCCCAGGACTAGCGGGGGGACTATCCTCCTACAATGAGCAGTTCTTC.

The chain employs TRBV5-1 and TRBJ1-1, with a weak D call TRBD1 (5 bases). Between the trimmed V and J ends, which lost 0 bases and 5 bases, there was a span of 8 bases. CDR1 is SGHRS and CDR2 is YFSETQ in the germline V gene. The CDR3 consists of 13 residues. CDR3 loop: CASSLDGGTEAFF. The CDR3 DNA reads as TGCGCCAGCAGCTTGGATGGGGGGACTGAAGCTTTCTTT.

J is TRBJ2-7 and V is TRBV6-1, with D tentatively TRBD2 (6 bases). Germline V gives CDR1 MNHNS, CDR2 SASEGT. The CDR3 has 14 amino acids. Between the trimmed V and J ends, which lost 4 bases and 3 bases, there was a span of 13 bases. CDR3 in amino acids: CASSASGLLYEQYF. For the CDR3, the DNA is TGTGCCAGCAGTGCGTCGGGACTTCTCTACGAGCAGTACTTC.

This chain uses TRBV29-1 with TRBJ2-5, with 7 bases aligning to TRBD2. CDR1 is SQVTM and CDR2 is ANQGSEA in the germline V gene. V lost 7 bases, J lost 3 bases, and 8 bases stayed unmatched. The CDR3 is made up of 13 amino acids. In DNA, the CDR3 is TGCAGCGCAACCGGGACTACAAAAGAGACCCAGTACTTC. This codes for CSATGTTKETQYF.

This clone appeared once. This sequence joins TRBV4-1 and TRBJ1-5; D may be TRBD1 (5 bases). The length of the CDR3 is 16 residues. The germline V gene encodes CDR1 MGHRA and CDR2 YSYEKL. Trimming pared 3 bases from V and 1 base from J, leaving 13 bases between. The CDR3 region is CASSHSGTQSNQPQHF. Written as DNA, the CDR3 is TGCGCCAGCAGCCATTCCGGGACTCAAAGCAATCAGCCCCAGCATTTT.

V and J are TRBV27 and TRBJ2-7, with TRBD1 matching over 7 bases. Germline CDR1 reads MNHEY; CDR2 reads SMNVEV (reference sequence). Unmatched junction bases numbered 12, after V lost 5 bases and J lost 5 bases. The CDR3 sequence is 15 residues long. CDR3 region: CASSGQDRAWDEQYF. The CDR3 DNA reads TGTGCCAGCAGTGGACAGGATCGGGCCTGGGACGAGCAGTACTTC.

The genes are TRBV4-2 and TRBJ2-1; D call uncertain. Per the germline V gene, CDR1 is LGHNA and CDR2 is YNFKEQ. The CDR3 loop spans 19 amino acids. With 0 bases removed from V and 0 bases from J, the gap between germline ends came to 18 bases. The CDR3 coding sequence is TGTGCCAGCAGCCAAGATTTGGATGGTGGCGGATTCTCCTACAATGAGCAGTTCTTC. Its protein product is CASSQDLDGGGFSYNEQFF.

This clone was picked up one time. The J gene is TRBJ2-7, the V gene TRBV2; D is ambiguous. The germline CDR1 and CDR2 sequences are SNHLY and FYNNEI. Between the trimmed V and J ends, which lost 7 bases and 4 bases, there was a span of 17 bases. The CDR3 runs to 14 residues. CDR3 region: CASNLGTSLYEQYF. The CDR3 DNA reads TGTGCCAGCAATTTGGGCACATCCTTGTACGAGCAGTACTTC.

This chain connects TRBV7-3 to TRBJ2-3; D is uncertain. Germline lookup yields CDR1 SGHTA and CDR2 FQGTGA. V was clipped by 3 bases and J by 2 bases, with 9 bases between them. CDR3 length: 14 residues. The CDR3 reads CASSFLPNTDTQYF. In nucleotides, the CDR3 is TGTGCCAGCAGCTTTCTACCAAACACAGATACGCAGTATTTT.

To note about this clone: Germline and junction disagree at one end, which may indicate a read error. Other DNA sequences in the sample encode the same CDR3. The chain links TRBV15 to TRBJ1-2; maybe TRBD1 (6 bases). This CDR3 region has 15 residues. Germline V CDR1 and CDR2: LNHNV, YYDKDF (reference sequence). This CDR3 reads CATSSERLGAGGYTF. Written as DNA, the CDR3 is TGTGCCACTAGCAGCGAGAGGCTGGGGGCGGGTGGCTACACCTTC.

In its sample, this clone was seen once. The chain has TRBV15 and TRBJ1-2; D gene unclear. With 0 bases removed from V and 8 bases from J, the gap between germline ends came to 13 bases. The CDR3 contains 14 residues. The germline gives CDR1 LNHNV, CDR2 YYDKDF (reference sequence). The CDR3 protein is CATSRDLTARGYTF. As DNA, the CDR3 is TGTGCCACCAGCAGAGATCTTACAGCACGGGGCTACACCTTC.

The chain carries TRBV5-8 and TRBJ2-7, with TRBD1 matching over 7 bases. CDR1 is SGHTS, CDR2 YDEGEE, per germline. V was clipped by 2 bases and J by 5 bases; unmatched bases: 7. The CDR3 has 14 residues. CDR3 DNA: TGTGCCAGCAGCTTCAGGGGGAACGGGCACGAGCAGTACTTC. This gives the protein CASSFRGNGHEQYF.